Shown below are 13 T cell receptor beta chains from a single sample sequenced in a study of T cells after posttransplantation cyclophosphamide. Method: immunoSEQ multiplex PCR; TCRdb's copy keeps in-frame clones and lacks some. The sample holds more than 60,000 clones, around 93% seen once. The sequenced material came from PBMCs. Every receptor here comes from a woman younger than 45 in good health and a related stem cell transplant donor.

CDR3 region: CASSSSGQGTQAFF. Written as DNA, the CDR3 is TGTGCCAGCAGCTCAAGTGGTCAGGGAACTCAAGCTTTCTTT. The chain couples TRBV9 to TRBJ1-1, with a possible D match to TRBD1 (5 bases). This CDR3 is 14 amino acids long. V shed 4 bases and J shed 9 bases, with 19 bases lying between them. Germline loops: CDR1 SGDLS, CDR2 YYNGEE.

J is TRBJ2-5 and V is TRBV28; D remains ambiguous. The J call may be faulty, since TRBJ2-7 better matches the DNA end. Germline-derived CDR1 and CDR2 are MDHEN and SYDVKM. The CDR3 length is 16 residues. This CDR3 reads CASSSSSDGDSYEQYF. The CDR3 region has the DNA TGTGCCAGCAGTTCGTCCTCTGACGGAGACTCCTACGAGCAGTACTTC.

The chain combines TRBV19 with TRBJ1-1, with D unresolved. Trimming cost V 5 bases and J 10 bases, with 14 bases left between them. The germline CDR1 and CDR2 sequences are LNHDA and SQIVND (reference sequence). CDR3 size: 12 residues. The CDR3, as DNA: TGTGCCAGTAGTCCCACAAATCGTGGAGCTTTCTTT. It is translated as CASSPTNRGAFF.

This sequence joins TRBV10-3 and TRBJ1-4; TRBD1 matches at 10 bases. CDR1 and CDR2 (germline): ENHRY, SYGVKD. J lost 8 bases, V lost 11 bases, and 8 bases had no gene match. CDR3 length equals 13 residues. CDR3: CAATGGLDEKLFF. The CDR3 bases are TGTGCCGCGACAGGGGGCTTAGACGAAAAACTGTTTTTT.

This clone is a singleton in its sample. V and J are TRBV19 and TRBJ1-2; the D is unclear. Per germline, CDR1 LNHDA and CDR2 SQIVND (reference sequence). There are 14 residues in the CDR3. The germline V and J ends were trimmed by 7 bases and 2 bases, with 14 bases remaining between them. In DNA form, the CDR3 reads TGTGCCAGTAAAGGGAGACGGATGAACTATGGCTACACCTTC. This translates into CASKGRRMNYGYTF.

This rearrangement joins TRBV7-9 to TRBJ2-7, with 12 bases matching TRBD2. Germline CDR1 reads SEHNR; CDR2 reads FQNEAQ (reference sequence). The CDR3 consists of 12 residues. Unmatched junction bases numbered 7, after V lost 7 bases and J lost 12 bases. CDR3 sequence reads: CASTGLAGRRYF. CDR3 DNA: TGTGCCAGCACCGGACTAGCGGGACGCCGGTACTTC. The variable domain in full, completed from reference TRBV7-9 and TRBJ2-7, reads DTGVSQNPRHKITKRGQNVTFRCDPISEHNRLYWYRQTLGQGPEFLTYFQNEAQLEKSRLLSDRFSAERPKGSFSTLEIQRTEQGDSAMYLCASTGLAGRRYFGPGTRLTVT.

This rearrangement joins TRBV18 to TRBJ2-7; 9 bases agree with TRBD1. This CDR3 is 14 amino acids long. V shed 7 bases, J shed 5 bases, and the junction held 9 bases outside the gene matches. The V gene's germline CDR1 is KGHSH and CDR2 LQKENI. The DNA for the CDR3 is TGTGCCAGCTGGGACAGGGAGTCTTCTGACGAGCAGTACTTC. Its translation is CASWDRESSDEQYF.

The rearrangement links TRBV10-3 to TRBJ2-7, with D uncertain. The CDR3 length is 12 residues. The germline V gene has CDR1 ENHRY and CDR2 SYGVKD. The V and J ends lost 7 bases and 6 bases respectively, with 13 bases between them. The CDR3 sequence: CAITPNGREQYF. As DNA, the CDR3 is TGTGCCATCACCCCGAACGGGCGCGAGCAGTACTTC.

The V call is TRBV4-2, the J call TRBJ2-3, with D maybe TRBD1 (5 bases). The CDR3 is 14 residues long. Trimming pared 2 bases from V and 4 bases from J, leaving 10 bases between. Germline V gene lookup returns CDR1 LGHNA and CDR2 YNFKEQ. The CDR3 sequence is CASSQIGEADTQYF. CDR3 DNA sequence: TGTGCCAGCAGCCAAATAGGGGAAGCAGATACGCAGTATTTT.

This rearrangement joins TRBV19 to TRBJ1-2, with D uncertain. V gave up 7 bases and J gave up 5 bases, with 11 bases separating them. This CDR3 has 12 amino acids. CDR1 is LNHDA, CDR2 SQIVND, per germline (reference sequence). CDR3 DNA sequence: TGTGCCAGTACCCCGGACGGGTATGGCTACACCTTC. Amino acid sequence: CASTPDGYGYTF.

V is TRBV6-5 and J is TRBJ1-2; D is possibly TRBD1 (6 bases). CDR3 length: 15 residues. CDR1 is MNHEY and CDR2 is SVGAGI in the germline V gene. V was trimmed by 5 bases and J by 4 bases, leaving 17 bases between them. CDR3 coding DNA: TGTGCCAGCAGTCCTTCGCTACAGGGTACCTATGGCTACACCTTC. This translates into CASSPSLQGTYGYTF.

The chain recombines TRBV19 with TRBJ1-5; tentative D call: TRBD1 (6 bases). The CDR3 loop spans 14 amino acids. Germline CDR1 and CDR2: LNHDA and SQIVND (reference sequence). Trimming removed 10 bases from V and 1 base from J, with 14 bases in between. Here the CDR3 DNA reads TGTGCCACATCCTACAGGGAGAGCAATCAGCCCCAGCATTTT. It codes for CATSYRESNQPQHF.

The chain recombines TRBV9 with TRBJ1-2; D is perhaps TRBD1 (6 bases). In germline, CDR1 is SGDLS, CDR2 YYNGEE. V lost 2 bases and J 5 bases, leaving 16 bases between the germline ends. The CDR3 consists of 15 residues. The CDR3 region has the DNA TGTGCCAGCAGCGTGTACCGGGGGGCGGTTTATGGCTACACCTTC. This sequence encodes CASSVYRGAVYGYTF.